This T cell receptor beta chain was captured in a study of blood T cell repertoires in COVID-19. J gave up 0 bases and V 4 bases, and 6 bases lay outside the gene matches. This CDR3 is built from 18 residues. Germline V gene sequence: CDR1 SGHTA, CDR2 FQGNSA. Sequencing used immunoSEQ multiplex PCR; TCRdb keeps in-frame clones, though not all of them. The data show hundreds of thousands of clones, approximately 90% seen once. The chain employs TRBV7-2 and TRBJ2-2, with TRBD2 matching 12 bases. The origin of this receptor is a man aged 60-69 years with COVID-19, enrolled during active disease. The specimen sequenced was peripheral blood. DNA for the CDR3: TGTGCCAGCAGCTCCCGCCTAGCGGGAGGGCCGAACACCGGGGAGCTGTTTTTT. Translated, it gives CASSSRLAGGPNTGELFF.